These 2 T cell receptor beta chains originate from one sample sequenced in a study of T cells after yellow fever vaccination. TCRdb independently ran MiXCR on the 5' RACE reads; one entry per CDR3 protein. The table lists some 69,000 distinct CDR3 sequences, under 6.5% of them singletons. The sequencing here drew on CD4+ T cells sorted from PBMCs, taken about 2 weeks after the first yellow fever vaccination. These receptors all stem from a man aged 18-30 years who received the YFV17D yellow fever vaccine.

Many counts were recorded for this clonotype. J is TRBJ1-4 and V is TRBV7-2; D is undetermined. The CDR3 has 13 amino acids. Germline V gene lookup returns CDR1 SGHTA and CDR2 FQGNSA. V was pared by 3 bases and J by 6 bases, with 8 bases between. The CDR3 DNA reads TGTGCCAGCAGCTTCACGCGGGATGAAAAACTGTTTTTT. Residues: CASSFTRDEKLFF.

This clonotype was observed many times. The chain has TRBV5-6 and TRBJ2-5; D may be TRBD1 or TRBD2 (5 bases each). V lost 2 bases to trimming and J lost 2 bases, with 13 bases between them. CDR3 length equals 15 residues. Germline-derived CDR1 and CDR2 are SGHDT and YYEEEE. Here the CDR3 DNA reads TGTGCCAGCAGCTTTGGGTCGGGGCAACAAGAGACCCAGTACTTC. It yields the protein CASSFGSGQQETQYF.